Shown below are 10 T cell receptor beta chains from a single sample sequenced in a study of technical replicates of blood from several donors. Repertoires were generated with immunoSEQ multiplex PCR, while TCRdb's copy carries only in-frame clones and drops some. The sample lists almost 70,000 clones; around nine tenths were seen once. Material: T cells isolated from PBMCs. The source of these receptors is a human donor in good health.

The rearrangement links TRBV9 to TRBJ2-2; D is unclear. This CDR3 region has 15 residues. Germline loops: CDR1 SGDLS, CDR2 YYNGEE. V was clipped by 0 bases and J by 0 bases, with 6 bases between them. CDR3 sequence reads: CASSVARPNTGELFF. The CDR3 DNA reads TGTGCCAGCAGCGTAGCGAGGCCGAACACCGGGGAGCTGTTTTTT.

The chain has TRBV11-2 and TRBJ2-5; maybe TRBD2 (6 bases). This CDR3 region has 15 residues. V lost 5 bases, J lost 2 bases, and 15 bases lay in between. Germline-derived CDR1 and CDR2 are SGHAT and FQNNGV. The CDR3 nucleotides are TGTGCCAGCAGCCCATGGGGCCGGGGGCAAGAGACCCAGTACTTC. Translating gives CASSPWGRGQETQYF. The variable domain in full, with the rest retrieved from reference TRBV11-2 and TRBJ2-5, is EAGVAQSPRYKIIEKRQSVAFWCNPISGHATLYWYQQILGQGPKLLIQFQNNGVVDDSQLPKDRFSAERLKGVDSTLKIQPAKLEDSAVYLCASSPWGRGQETQYFGPGTRLLVL.

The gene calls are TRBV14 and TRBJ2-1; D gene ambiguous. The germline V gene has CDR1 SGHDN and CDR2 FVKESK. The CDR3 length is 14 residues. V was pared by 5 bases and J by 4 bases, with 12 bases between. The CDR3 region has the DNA TGTGCCAGCAGCGGCGGTGGCGGTTACAATGAGCAGTTCTTC. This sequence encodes CASSGGGGYNEQFF.

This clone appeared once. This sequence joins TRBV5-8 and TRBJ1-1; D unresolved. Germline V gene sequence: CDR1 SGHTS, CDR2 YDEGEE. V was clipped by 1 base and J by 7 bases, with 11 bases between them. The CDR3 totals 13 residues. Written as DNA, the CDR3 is TGTGCCAGCAGCTTGCGGAGACTCAATGAAGCTTTCTTT. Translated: CASSLRRLNEAFF.

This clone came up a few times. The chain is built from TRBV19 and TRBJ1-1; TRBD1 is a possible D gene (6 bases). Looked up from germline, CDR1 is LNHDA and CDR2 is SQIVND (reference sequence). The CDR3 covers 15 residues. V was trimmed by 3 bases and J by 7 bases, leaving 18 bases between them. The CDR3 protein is CASSIRKAGDGEAFF. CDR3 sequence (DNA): TGTGCCAGTAGTATTCGTAAGGCAGGGGATGGTGAAGCTTTCTTT.

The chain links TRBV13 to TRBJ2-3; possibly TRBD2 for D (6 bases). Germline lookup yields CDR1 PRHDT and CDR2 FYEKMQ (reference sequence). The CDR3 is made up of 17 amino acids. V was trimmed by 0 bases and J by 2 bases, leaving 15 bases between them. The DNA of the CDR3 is TGTGCCAGCAGCTTAGGCCTGGGAGGTTTTCACACAGATACGCAGTATTTT. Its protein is CASSLGLGGFHTDTQYF.

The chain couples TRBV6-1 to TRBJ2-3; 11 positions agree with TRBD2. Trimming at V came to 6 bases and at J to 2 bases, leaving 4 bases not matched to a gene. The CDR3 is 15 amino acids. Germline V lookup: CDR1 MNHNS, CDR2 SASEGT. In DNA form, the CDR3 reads TGTGCCAGCAGCCGACTAGCGGGGTTCACAGATACGCAGTATTTT. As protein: CASSRLAGFTDTQYF.

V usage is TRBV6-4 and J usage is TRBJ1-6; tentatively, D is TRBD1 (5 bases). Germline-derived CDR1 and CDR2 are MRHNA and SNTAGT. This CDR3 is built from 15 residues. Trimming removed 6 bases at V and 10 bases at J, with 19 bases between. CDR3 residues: CASSLSNSEGSPLHF. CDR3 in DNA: TGTGCCAGCAGCTTGTCTAATTCGGAGGGGTCACCCCTCCACTTT.

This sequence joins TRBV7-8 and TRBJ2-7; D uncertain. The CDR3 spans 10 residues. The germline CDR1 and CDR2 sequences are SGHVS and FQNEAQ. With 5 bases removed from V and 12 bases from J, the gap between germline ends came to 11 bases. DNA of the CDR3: TGTGCCAGCAGCAACAGTTATCTGTACTTC. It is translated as CASSNSYLYF. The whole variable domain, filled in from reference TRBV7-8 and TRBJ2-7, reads GAGVSQSPRYKVAKRGQDVALRCDPISGHVSLFWYQQALGQGPEFLTYFQNEAQLDKSGLPSDRFFAERPEGSVSTLKIQRTQQEDSAVYLCASSNSYLYFGPGTRLTVT.

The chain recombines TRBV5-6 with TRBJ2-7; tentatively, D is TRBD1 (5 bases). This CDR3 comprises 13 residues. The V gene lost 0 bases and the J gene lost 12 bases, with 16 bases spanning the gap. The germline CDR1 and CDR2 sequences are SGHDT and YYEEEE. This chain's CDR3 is CASSLVQDPGGYF. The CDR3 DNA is TGTGCCAGCAGCTTGGTACAGGACCCCGGTGGGTACTTC.